This paragraph covers one T cell receptor (beta chain) sequence. This CDR3 has 12 amino acids. Per the germline V gene, CDR1 is SGHRS and CDR2 is YFSETQ. The V end was cut by 4 bases, the J end by 1 base, with 4 bases between. These data are taken from a study of blood T cell repertoires in COVID-19. Overall study context: Samples came from the United States, Italy and Spain, spanning acute and convalescent COVID-19.

Profiled with immunoSEQ multiplex PCR; TCRdb holds only in-frame clones, not every one. The sample lists a few hundred thousand clones; roughly four fifths were seen once. Input material: PBMCs or T cells enriched from blood (not recorded which). The receptor was derived from a woman between 45 and 60 years old who had recovered from COVID-19. The J gene is TRBJ2-3, the V gene TRBV5-1; D call uncertain. This CDR3 is CASSAGTDTQYF. The CDR3 coding sequence is TGCGCCAGCAGCGCAGGCACAGATACGCAGTATTTT.